This passage covers 9 T cell receptor beta chains from one sample sequenced in a study of blood T cell repertoires in COVID-19. This table comes from immunoSEQ multiplex PCR, and its TCRdb copy is limited to in-frame clones, with some not included. The sample includes around 450,000 clones, 87% of them seen just once. The sequencing input was PBMCs or T cells enriched from blood (not recorded which). Receptor source: a woman between 18 and 29 years old who had recovered from COVID-19.

This chain links TRBV2 with TRBJ2-5; weak D call: TRBD2 (6 bases). Germline V gives CDR1 SNHLY, CDR2 FYNNEI. Trimming removed 7 bases at V and 1 base at J, with 22 bases between. This CDR3 is 17 amino acids long. For the CDR3, the DNA is TGTGCCAGCACCCGATACGTTTTCCGGGGGACCCAAGAGACCCAGTACTTC. Translation: CASTRYVFRGTQETQYF.

V and J are TRBV5-1 and TRBJ1-2; D is unresolved. The CDR3 extends over 14 amino acids. The germline V gene has CDR1 SGHRS and CDR2 YFSETQ. The ends were cut back, 2 bases at V and 1 base at J, with 9 bases in the middle. The CDR3 protein is CASSFDYDNYGYTF. For the CDR3, the DNA is TGCGCCAGCAGCTTTGACTATGATAACTATGGCTACACCTTC. Complete variable domain (other parts from reference TRBV5-1 and TRBJ1-2): KAGVTQTPRYLIKTRGQQVTLSCSPISGHRSVSWYQQTPGQGLQFLFEYFSETQRNKGNFPGRFSGRQFSNSRSEMNVSTLELGDSALYLCASSFDYDNYGYTFGSGTRLTVV.

The gene calls are TRBV5-1 and TRBJ2-1, with a tentative D call TRBD2 (5 bases). Germline V gene data show CDR1 as SGHRS and CDR2 as YFSETQ. The CDR3 spans 15 residues. V gave up 6 bases and J gave up 0 bases, with 13 bases separating them. The CDR3 here is CASKVAMSSYNEQFF. CDR3 nucleotide sequence: TGCGCCAGCAAGGTAGCGATGAGCTCCTACAATGAGCAGTTCTTC.

The chain uses TRBV5-1 and TRBJ2-3; TRBD1 aligns across 7 bases. V gave up 5 bases and J gave up 2 bases; unmatched junction bases: 5. The germline V gene encodes CDR1 SGHRS and CDR2 YFSETQ. The CDR3 has 14 residues. The DNA of the CDR3 is TGCGCCAGCAGATTGACAGGGTACACAGATACGCAGTATTTT. It encodes CASRLTGYTDTQYF.

Only a few counts were recorded for this clone. The chain couples TRBV30 to TRBJ2-1, with 8 nucleotides matching TRBD2. This CDR3 contains 14 residues. Germline CDR1 and CDR2: GTSNPN and SVGIG (reference sequence). With V trimmed by 2 bases and J by 7 bases, 7 bases remained unmatched. CDR3 DNA sequence: TGTGCCTGGAGTAGAGGCGGGGGGAAGAATGAGCAGTTCTTC. Residues: CAWSRGGGKNEQFF.

CDR3 residues: CASSTRGQGASNSPLHF. The CDR3 bases are TGTGCCAGCAGCACGCGGGGACAGGGGGCGAGTAATTCACCCCTCCACTTT. The V and J genes are TRBV3-1 (or the pseudogene TRBV3-2) and TRBJ1-6; the match to TRBD1 covers 12 bases. This CDR3 comprises 17 residues. Germline CDR1 is LGHDT and CDR2 is YNNKEL (reference sequence). The J segment lost 6 bases and the V segment lost 5 bases, leaving 8 bases of the junction unmatched.

This chain uses TRBV2 with TRBJ1-4, with TRBD1 identical over 11 bases. The germline CDR1 and CDR2 sequences are SNHLY and FYNNEI. The CDR3 is 15 amino acids. J lost 6 bases, V lost 6 bases, and 6 bases had no gene match. CDR3 DNA: TGTGCCAGCAGCGGAGGGACAGGGGGGCATGAAAAACTGTTTTTT. Translated, it gives CASSGGTGGHEKLFF. Full variable domain (remainder filled in from reference TRBV2 and TRBJ1-4): EPEVTQTPSHQVTQMGQEVILRCVPISNHLYFYWYRQILGQKVEFLVSFYNNEISEKSEIFDDQFSVERPDGSNFTLKIRSTKLEDSAMYFCASSGGTGGHEKLFFGSGTQLSVL.

V gene TRBV30 combines with J gene TRBJ2-5; weak D call: TRBD2 (6 bases). The CDR3 loop spans 13 amino acids. V lost 0 bases and J 7 bases, leaving 12 bases between the germline ends. Germline V lookup: CDR1 GTSNPN, CDR2 SVGIG (reference sequence). The CDR3 DNA is TGTGCCTGGAGTGTACAATTGGAGGGGACCCAGTACTTC. This codes for CAWSVQLEGTQYF.

This chain joins TRBV30 and TRBJ2-2; 7 bases line up with TRBD1. The germline gives CDR1 GTSNPN, CDR2 SVGIG (reference sequence). J lost 7 bases, V lost 2 bases, and 4 bases had no gene match. This CDR3 has 13 residues. This chain's CDR3 is CAWSSQGSGELFF. CDR3 sequence (DNA): TGTGCCTGGAGTTCACAGGGGAGCGGGGAGCTGTTTTTT.